This record looks at one T cell receptor (beta chain) sequence and its context. Profiled with immunoSEQ multiplex PCR; TCRdb holds only in-frame clones, not every one. Among around 100,000 clones, 80% to 85% were seen once, and the ten largest hold more than 15%. The data belong to a study of T cell responses to AZD1222 COVID-19 vaccine. CDR1 LNHDA and CDR2 SQIVND come from the germline V gene (reference sequence). With 7 bases removed from V and 1 base from J, the gap between germline ends came to 16 bases. This CDR3 has 15 residues. The chain recombines TRBV19 with TRBJ1-1; D remains ambiguous. Sample: peripheral blood, taken on day 0 of AZD1222 vaccination. This TCR was recovered from an adult in good health. The CDR3 spells CASTSNNAGNTEAFF. DNA of the CDR3: TGTGCCAGTACCTCTAATAACGCGGGGAACACTGAAGCTTTCTTT.